This T cell receptor beta chain was captured in a study of T cell changes during pregnancy in multiple sclerosis. In germline, CDR1 is SGDLS, CDR2 YYNGEE. The CDR3 runs 13 residues. Trimming at V came to 3 bases and at J to 5 bases, leaving 4 bases not matched to a gene. This clone was seen only once. Measured with immunoSEQ multiplex PCR; TCRdb has only the in-frame clones, and not every one. This table holds approximately 34,000 clones, less than 95% found once. Sample: CD8+ T cells from peripheral blood mononuclear cells, taken before pregnancy. The receptor comes from a female donor with multiple sclerosis, enrolled in a pregnancy study. The chain joins TRBV9 to TRBJ2-7; 8 bases align to TRBD2. CDR3 bases: TGTGCCAGCAGCGCGGGGGGGCTGGACGAGCAGTACTTC. It encodes CASSAGGLDEQYF.